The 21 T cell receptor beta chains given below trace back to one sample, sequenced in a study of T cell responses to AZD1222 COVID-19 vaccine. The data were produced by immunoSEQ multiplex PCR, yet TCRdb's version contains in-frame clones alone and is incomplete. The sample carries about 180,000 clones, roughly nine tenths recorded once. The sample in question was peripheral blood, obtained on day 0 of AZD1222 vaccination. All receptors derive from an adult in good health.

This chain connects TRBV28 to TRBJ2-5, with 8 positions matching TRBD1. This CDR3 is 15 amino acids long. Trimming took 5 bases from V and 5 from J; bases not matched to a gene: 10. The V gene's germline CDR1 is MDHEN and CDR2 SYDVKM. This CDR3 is CASSPRTGSRETQYF. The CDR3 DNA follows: TGTGCCAGCAGTCCTAGGACAGGGAGTAGGGAGACCCAGTACTTC.

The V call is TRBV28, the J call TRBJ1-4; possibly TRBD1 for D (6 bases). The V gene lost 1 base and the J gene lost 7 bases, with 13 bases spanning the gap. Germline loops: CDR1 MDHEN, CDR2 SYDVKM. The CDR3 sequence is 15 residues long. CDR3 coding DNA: TGTGCCAGCAGTTTATATCAGGGGCTTGGTGAAAAACTGTTTTTT. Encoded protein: CASSLYQGLGEKLFF.

In DNA form, the CDR3 reads TGTGCCAGCAGTGGCAGAGGCTATGGCTACACCTTC. This sequence encodes CASSGRGYGYTF. The chain joins TRBV2 to TRBJ1-2; D is unclear. The V gene's germline CDR1 is SNHLY and CDR2 FYNNEI. CDR3 size: 12 residues. With 4 bases removed from V and 4 bases from J, the gap between germline ends came to 7 bases.

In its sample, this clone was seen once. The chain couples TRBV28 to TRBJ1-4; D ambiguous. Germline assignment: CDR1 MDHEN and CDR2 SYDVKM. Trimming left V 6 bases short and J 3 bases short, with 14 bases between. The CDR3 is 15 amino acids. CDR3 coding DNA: TGTGCCAGCAGCTCCGGAGGAGGCCCTAATGAAAAACTGTTTTTT. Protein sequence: CASSSGGGPNEKLFF.

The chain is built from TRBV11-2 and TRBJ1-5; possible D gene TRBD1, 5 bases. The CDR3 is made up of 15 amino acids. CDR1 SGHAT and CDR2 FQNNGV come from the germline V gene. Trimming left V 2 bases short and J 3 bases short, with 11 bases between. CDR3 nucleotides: TGTGCCAGCAGCTTACATGGGGCGATCAATCAGCCCCAGCATTTT. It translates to CASSLHGAINQPQHF. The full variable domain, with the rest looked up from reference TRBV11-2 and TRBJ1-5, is EAGVAQSPRYKIIEKRQSVAFWCNPISGHATLYWYQQILGQGPKLLIQFQNNGVVDDSQLPKDRFSAERLKGVDSTLKIQPAKLEDSAVYLCASSLHGAINQPQHFGDGTRLSIL.

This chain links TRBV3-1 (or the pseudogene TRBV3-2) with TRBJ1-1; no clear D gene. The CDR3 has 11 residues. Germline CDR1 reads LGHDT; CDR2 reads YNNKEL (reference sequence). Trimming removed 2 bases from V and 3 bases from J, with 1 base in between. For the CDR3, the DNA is TGTGCCAGCAGCCAATACACTGAAGCTTTCTTT. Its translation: CASSQYTEAFF.

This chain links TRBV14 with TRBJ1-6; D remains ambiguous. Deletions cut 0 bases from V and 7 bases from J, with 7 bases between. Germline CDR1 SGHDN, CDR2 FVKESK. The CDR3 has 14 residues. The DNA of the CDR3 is TGTGCCAGCAGCCAAGAGAGTCAAAATTCACCCCTCCACTTT. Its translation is CASSQESQNSPLHF. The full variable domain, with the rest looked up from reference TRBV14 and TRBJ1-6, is EAGVTQFPSHSVIEKGQTVTLRCDPISGHDNLYWYRRVMGKEIKFLLHFVKESKQDESGMPNNRFLAERTGGTYSTLKVQPAELEDSGVYFCASSQESQNSPLHFGNGTRLTVT.

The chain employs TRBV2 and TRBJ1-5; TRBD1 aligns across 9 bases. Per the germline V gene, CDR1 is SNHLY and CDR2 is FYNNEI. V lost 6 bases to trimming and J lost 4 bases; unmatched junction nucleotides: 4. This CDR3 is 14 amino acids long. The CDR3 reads CASSGQGLNQPQHF. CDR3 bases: TGTGCCAGCAGCGGACAGGGGCTAAATCAGCCCCAGCATTTT.

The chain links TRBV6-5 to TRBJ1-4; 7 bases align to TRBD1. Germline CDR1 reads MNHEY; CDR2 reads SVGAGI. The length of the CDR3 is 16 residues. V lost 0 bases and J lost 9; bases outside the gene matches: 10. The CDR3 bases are TGTGCCAGCAGTTACTCGGCAGAAGGGGGCGAGAAAAAACTGTTTTTT. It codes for CASSYSAEGGEKKLFF.

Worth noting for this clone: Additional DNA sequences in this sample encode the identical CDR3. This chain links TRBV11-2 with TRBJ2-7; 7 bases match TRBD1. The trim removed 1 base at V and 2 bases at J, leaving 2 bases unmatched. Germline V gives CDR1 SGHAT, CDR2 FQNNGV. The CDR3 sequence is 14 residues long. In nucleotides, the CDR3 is TGTGCCAGCAGCTTAGGTCAGGGGGCCTACGAGCAGTACTTC. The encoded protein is CASSLGQGAYEQYF. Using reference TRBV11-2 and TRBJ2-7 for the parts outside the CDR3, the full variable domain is EAGVAQSPRYKIIEKRQSVAFWCNPISGHATLYWYQQILGQGPKLLIQFQNNGVVDDSQLPKDRFSAERLKGVDSTLKIQPAKLEDSAVYLCASSLGQGAYEQYFGPGTRLTVT.

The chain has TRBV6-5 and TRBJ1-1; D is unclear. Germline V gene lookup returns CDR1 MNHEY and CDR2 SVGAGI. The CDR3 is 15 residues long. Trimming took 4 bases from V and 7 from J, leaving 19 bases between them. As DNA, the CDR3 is TGTGCCAGCAGTTCCCCCACGGCGAGCTATTATGAAGCTTTCTTT. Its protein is CASSSPTASYYEAFF.

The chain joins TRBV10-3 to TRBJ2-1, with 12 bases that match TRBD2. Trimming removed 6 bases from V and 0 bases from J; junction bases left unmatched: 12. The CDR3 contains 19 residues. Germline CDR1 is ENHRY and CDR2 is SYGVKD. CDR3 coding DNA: TGTGCCATCAGCAGGACTAGCGGGGCCCAAAAAAGCTCCTACAATGAGCAGTTCTTC. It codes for CAISRTSGAQKSSYNEQFF.

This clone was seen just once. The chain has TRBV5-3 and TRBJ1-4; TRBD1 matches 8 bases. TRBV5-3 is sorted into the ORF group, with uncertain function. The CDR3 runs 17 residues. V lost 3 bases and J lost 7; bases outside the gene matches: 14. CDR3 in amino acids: CARSWGLTGAEGEKLFF. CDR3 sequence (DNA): TGTGCCAGAAGCTGGGGCCTGACAGGGGCGGAAGGTGAAAAACTGTTTTTT.

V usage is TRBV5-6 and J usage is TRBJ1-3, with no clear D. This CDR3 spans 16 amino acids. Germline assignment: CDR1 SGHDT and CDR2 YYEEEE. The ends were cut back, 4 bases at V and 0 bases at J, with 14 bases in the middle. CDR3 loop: CASSEQTLLSGNTIYF. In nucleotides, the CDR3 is TGTGCCAGCAGCGAACAGACCTTACTCTCTGGAAACACCATATATTTT.

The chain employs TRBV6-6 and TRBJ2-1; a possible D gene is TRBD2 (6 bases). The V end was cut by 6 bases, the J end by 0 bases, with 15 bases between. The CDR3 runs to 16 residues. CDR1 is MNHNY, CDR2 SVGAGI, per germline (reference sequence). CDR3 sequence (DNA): TGTGCCAGCAGCGCCCCGGAGGGAAGCTCCTACAATGAGCAGTTCTTC. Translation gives CASSAPEGSSYNEQFF.

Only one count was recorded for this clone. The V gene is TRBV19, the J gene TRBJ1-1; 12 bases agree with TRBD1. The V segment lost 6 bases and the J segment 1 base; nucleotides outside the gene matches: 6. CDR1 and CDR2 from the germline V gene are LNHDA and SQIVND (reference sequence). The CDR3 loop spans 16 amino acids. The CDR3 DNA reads TGTGCCAGTAGGCCCGGGACAGGGGGCTGGAACACTGAAGCTTTCTTT. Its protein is CASRPGTGGWNTEAFF.

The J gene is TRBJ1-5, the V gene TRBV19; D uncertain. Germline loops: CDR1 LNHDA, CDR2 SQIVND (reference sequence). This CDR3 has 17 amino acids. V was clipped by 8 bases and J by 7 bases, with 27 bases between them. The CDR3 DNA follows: TGTGCCAGTTCTTTGACGGTACGGGAAACGGGGAGGCAGCCCCAGCATTTT. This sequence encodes CASSLTVRETGRQPQHF.

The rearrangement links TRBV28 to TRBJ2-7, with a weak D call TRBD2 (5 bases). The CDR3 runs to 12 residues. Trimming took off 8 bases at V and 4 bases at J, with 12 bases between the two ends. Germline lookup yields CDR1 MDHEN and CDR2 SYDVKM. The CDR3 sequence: CASGSLRYEQYF. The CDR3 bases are TGTGCCAGCGGGAGTCTGAGGTACGAGCAGTACTTC.

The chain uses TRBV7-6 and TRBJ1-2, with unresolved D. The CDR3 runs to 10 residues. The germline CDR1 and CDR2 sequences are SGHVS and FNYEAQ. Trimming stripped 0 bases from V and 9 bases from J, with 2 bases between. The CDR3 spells CASSLASYTF. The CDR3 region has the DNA TGTGCCAGCAGCTTAGCCAGCTACACCTTC.

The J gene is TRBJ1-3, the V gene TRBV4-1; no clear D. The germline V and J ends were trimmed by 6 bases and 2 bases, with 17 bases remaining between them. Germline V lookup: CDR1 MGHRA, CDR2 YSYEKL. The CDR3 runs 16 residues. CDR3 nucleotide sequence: TGCGCCAGCAGAGAGGTACCAGGATATACTGGAAACACCATATATTTT. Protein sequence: CASREVPGYTGNTIYF.

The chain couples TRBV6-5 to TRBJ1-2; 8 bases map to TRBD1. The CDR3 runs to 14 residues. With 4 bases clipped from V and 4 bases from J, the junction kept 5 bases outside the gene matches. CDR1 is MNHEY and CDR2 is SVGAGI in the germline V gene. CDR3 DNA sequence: TGTGCCAGCAGTTCATCAGGGGGCGGCTATGGCTACACCTTC. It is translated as CASSSSGGGYGYTF.